These T cell receptor beta chains were read from a single sample in a study of blood T cell repertoires in COVID-19. Only in-frame clones appear in the TCRdb table, and some are missing; sequencing was by immunoSEQ multiplex PCR. The sample has approximately 300,000 clones, more than 75% seen once. Sequencing used peripheral blood. The receptors come from a woman between 50 and 59 years old with active or convalescent COVID-19. Each CDR3 is given with its conserved first and last residue. Each record gives: V gene, J gene, clone size, D gene, CDR3 length, CDR3 protein, CDR3 DNA. A D gene is named only where the DNA matches it firmly. Clone sizes are given selectively: once, few, many, or a class where the clone is expanded.

v_call: TRBV6-2/TRBV6-3
j_call: TRBJ2-1
clone_size: -
d_call: TRBD2
cdr3_length: 16
cdr3_aa: CASSSFLAGAYNEQFF
cdr3_nt: TGTGCCAGCAGTTCCTTCCTCGCGGGAGCCTACAATGAGCAGTTCTTC

v_call: TRBV29-1
j_call: TRBJ1-2
clone_size: -
d_call: -
cdr3_length: 16
cdr3_aa: CSVQVPPGSPNYGYTF
cdr3_nt: TGCAGCGTGCAGGTCCCCCCAGGGTCGCCTAACTATGGCTACACCTTC

v_call: TRBV14
j_call: TRBJ1-2
clone_size: -
d_call: -
cdr3_length: 13
cdr3_aa: CASSQFDRSGYTF
cdr3_nt: TGTGCCAGCAGCCAGTTCGACAGGTCTGGCTACACCTTC

v_call: TRBV7-9
j_call: TRBJ1-1
clone_size: -
d_call: -
cdr3_length: 14
cdr3_aa: CASSLVQASTEAFF
cdr3_nt: TGTGCCAGCAGCTTAGTCCAGGCCAGCACTGAAGCTTTCTTT

v_call: TRBV24-1
j_call: TRBJ2-3
clone_size: -
d_call: -
cdr3_length: 16
cdr3_aa: CATSDLGQGYTDTQYF
cdr3_nt: TGTGCCACCAGTGATTTGGGGCAGGGGTACACAGATACGCAGTATTTT

v_call: TRBV28
j_call: TRBJ2-3
clone_size: once
d_call: TRBD2
cdr3_length: 18
cdr3_aa: CASKGATSGRRLTDTQYF
cdr3_nt: TGTGCCAGCAAGGGAGCGACTAGCGGGAGGCGCCTCACAGATACGCAGTATTTT

v_call: TRBV28
j_call: TRBJ1-1
clone_size: -
d_call: -
cdr3_length: 14
cdr3_aa: CASSLRGGRTEAFF
cdr3_nt: TGTGCCAGCAGTTTGAGAGGAGGCCGCACTGAAGCTTTCTTT

v_call: TRBV10-3
j_call: TRBJ2-1
clone_size: -
d_call: -
cdr3_length: 14
cdr3_aa: CAISGQSSYNEQFF
cdr3_nt: TGTGCCATCAGCGGACAGAGCTCCTACAATGAGCAGTTCTTC

v_call: TRBV11-2
j_call: TRBJ1-2
clone_size: -
d_call: -
cdr3_length: 12
cdr3_aa: CASSPESYGYTF
cdr3_nt: TGTGCCAGCAGCCCTGAGAGCTATGGCTACACCTTC

v_call: TRBV27
j_call: TRBJ2-1
clone_size: -
d_call: -
cdr3_length: 17
cdr3_aa: CASSLIPSRGIGNEQFF
cdr3_nt: TGTGCCAGCAGTTTAATCCCCTCCAGGGGAATCGGCAATGAGCAGTTCTTC

v_call: TRBV19
j_call: TRBJ1-5
clone_size: -
d_call: -
cdr3_length: 16
cdr3_aa: CASSPGGSYSNQPQHF
cdr3_nt: TGTGCCAGTAGTCCCGGGGGATCGTATAGCAATCAGCCCCAGCATTTT

v_call: TRBV9
j_call: TRBJ1-2
clone_size: -
d_call: -
cdr3_length: 17
cdr3_aa: CASSVGMSARGLYGYTF
cdr3_nt: TGTGCCAGCAGCGTAGGGATGTCGGCGAGGGGACTTTATGGCTACACCTTC

v_call: TRBV4-3
j_call: TRBJ2-7
clone_size: -
d_call: TRBD2
cdr3_length: 16
cdr3_aa: CASSQGLAGGPFEQYF
cdr3_nt: TGCGCCAGCAGCCAAGGGCTAGCGGGAGGGCCCTTCGAGCAGTACTTC

v_call: TRBV6-2/TRBV6-3
j_call: TRBJ1-6
clone_size: -
d_call: TRBD1
cdr3_length: 15
cdr3_aa: CASSSGTARSSALHF
cdr3_nt: TGTGCCAGCAGTTCCGGGACAGCTCGTTCCTCAGCCCTCCACTTT

v_call: TRBV18
j_call: TRBJ2-5
clone_size: -
d_call: -
cdr3_length: 12
cdr3_aa: CASSRTQETQYF
cdr3_nt: TGTGCCAGCTCGCGAACCCAAGAGACCCAGTACTTC

v_call: TRBV28
j_call: TRBJ1-5
clone_size: -
d_call: -
cdr3_length: 14
cdr3_aa: CASSSTGLSQPQHF
cdr3_nt: TGTGCCAGCAGTTCGACAGGTTTGAGTCAGCCCCAGCATTTT

v_call: TRBV18
j_call: TRBJ1-3
clone_size: -
d_call: -
cdr3_length: 15
cdr3_aa: CASSPQEGAGNTIYF
cdr3_nt: TGTGCCAGCTCACCTCAGGAGGGCGCGGGAAACACCATATATTTT

v_call: TRBV19
j_call: TRBJ2-5
clone_size: -
d_call: TRBD2
cdr3_length: 14
cdr3_aa: CASSILGGQETQYF
cdr3_nt: TGTGCCAGTAGTATTCTGGGAGGGCAAGAGACCCAGTACTTC

v_call: TRBV7-2
j_call: TRBJ2-3
clone_size: -
d_call: -
cdr3_length: 15
cdr3_aa: CASSSDLARTDTQYF
cdr3_nt: TGTGCCAGCAGCTCCGACCTAGCGAGGACAGATACGCAGTATTTT